The rows below give T cell receptor beta chains drawn from one sample of a study of blood T cell repertoires in COVID-19. The method was immunoSEQ multiplex PCR; TCRdb's version includes in-frame clones alone and lacks a portion of them. The data show under 250,000 clones, around 81% seen once. The sample comprised peripheral blood. These receptors originate from a man aged 25 to 40 who had recovered from COVID-19. Each CDR3 is given with its conserved first and last residue. The D gene is left open where the match is weak. Where a row states a size, it is once, few, many or the class of an expanded clone; other rows omit it.

v_gene	abundance	j_gene	d_gene	CDR3aa	CDR3nt
TRBV7-9	NA	TRBJ1-4	TRBD1	CASSKDRGKLFF	TGTGCCAGCAGCAAGGACAGGGGGAAACTGTTTTTT
TRBV29-1	NA	TRBJ1-2	NA	CSVEVREGGYTF	TGCAGCGTTGAGGTGAGGGAAGGAGGCTACACCTTC
TRBV18	NA	TRBJ1-4	NA	CASSQGTNEKLFF	TGTGCCAGCTCACAGGGGACTAATGAAAAACTGTTTTTT
TRBV28	NA	TRBJ2-1	TRBD1	CASSPQGASYNEQFF	TGTGCCAGCAGTCCACAGGGGGCCTCTTACAATGAGCAGTTCTTC
TRBV5-1	NA	TRBJ1-1	NA	CASSFTRGRNTEAFF	TGCGCCAGCAGCTTCACCAGGGGCAGGAACACTGAAGCTTTCTTT
TRBV2	NA	TRBJ2-1	NA	CASSDGGGQDEQFF	TGTGCCAGCAGTGATGGGGGGGGGCAAGATGAGCAGTTCTTC
TRBV5-1	NA	TRBJ1-6	TRBD1	CASSLVGTGNNSPLHF	TGCGCCAGCAGCTTGGTGGGGACAGGCAATAATTCACCCCTCCACTTT
TRBV27	NA	TRBJ2-2	TRBD1	CASGTGRTGELFF	TGTGCCAGTGGGACAGGGAGGACCGGGGAGCTGTTTTTT
TRBV12-5	NA	TRBJ2-6	NA	CASGPITTGAVAGANVLTF	TGTGCTAGTGGTCCCATAACGACAGGAGCTGTCGCTGGGGCCAACGTCCTGACTTTC
TRBV10-1	NA	TRBJ2-5	NA	CASSAGRDRETQYF	TGCGCCAGCAGTGCCGGCAGGGATCGAGAGACCCAGTACTTC
TRBV14	NA	TRBJ2-5	NA	CASSWGVNEFQETQYF	TGTGCCAGCAGTTGGGGAGTCAATGAATTTCAAGAGACCCAGTACTTC
TRBV7-6	NA	TRBJ2-7	NA	CASSQFQAYEQYF	TGTGCCAGCAGCCAATTTCAGGCCTACGAGCAGTACTTC
TRBV7-9	once	TRBJ1-1	TRBD1	CASSLGQGTRTEAFF	TGTGCCAGCAGCTTAGGACAGGGGACCAGGACTGAAGCTTTCTTT
TRBV12-3/TRBV12-4	few	TRBJ1-2	NA	CASSLQGNYGYTF	TGTGCCAGCAGTTTACAGGGTAACTATGGCTACACCTTC
TRBV18	once	TRBJ2-5	TRBD2	CASSPSTAGAGETQYF	TGTGCCAGCTCACCATCGACAGCGGGGGCTGGGGAGACCCAGTACTTC
TRBV5-4	NA	TRBJ2-2	TRBD1	CASSQDRGRRTGELFF	TGTGCCAGCAGCCAAGACAGGGGGCGTCGCACCGGGGAGCTGTTTTTT
TRBV27	NA	TRBJ1-5	NA	CASRHAGNQPQHF	TGTGCCAGCAGACACGCAGGGAACCAGCCCCAGCATTTT
TRBV28	NA	TRBJ2-1	NA	CASSFLGGGFWEQFF	TGTGCCAGCAGTTTTTTAGGGGGGGGATTTTGGGAGCAGTTCTTC
TRBV18	NA	TRBJ2-1	TRBD2	CASSPGLAGNEQFF	TGTGCCAGCTCACCGGGACTAGCGGGGAATGAGCAGTTCTTC
TRBV7-3	once	TRBJ2-5	TRBD1	CASSSTGGASQYF	TGTGCCAGCAGCTCTACAGGGGGCGCGTCCCAGTACTTC
TRBV7-8	NA	TRBJ1-5	NA	CASSLARGGGNQPQHF	TGTGCCAGCAGCTTAGCGCGGGGTGGGGGGAATCAGCCCCAGCATTTT
TRBV28	NA	TRBJ2-2	TRBD2	CASSLLSSGGNTGELFF	TGTGCCAGCAGTTTATTGTCCAGCGGGGGGAACACCGGGGAGCTGTTTTTT
TRBV19	NA	TRBJ2-1	TRBD2	CASGLASYEQFF	TGTGCCAGTGGACTAGCCAGCTATGAGCAGTTCTTC
TRBV2	many	TRBJ1-3	NA	CASSERVAGNTIYF	TGTGCCAGCAGTGAGAGGGTTGCTGGAAACACCATATATTTT
TRBV7-2	NA	TRBJ2-3	NA	CASSSGSTDTQYF	TGTGCCAGCTCTTCGGGTAGCACAGATACGCAGTATTTT
TRBV2	NA	TRBJ2-6	NA	CASRGPGLRANVLTF	TGTGCCAGCAGGGGCCCGGGACTGAGGGCCAACGTCCTGACTTTC
TRBV11-2	NA	TRBJ2-1	TRBD1	CASSYLRGQIYNEQFF	TGTGCCAGCAGCTACCTGAGGGGGCAGATATACAATGAGCAGTTCTTC
TRBV7-3	NA	TRBJ1-1	NA	CASRQTVGTEAFF	TGTGCCAGCAGGCAGACAGTAGGAACTGAAGCTTTCTTT